The next 10 T cell receptor beta chains were all read from a single sample in a study of blood T cell repertoires in COVID-19. Sequencing was performed with immunoSEQ multiplex PCR; in TCRdb, only in-frame clones are kept and a portion is missing. The sample has 300,000 to 350,000 clones, roughly 85% seen once; the top ten hold about 2%. Sequencing was performed on PBMCs or T cells enriched from blood (not recorded which). The receptors were sampled from a man aged 25 to 40 who had recovered from COVID-19.

The chain carries TRBV18 and TRBJ1-2; a possible D gene is TRBD1 (6 bases). Trimming took 6 bases from V and 2 from J, leaving 16 bases between them. The CDR3 length is 15 residues. Per germline, CDR1 KGHSH and CDR2 LQKENI. The CDR3 sequence is CASSPTSTGNYGYTF. CDR3 DNA: TGTGCCAGCTCGCCGACATCGACAGGCAACTATGGCTACACCTTC.

The chain combines TRBV7-9 with TRBJ2-2, with D unclear. The V and J ends lost 3 bases and 1 base respectively, with 6 bases between them. Germline values: CDR1 SEHNR, CDR2 FQNEAQ (reference sequence). The CDR3 contains 14 residues. DNA of the CDR3: TGTGCCAGCAGCTTCGTTGTGAACACCGGGGAGCTGTTTTTT. It codes for CASSFVVNTGELFF.

The rearrangement joins TRBV18 to TRBJ1-1; D is perhaps TRBD1 (5 bases). The CDR3 has 14 amino acids. CDR1 is KGHSH and CDR2 is LQKENI in the germline V gene. Trimming pared 2 bases from V and 0 bases from J, leaving 7 bases between. CDR3: CASSPDSMNTEAFF. CDR3 sequence (DNA): TGTGCCAGCTCACCAGACAGTATGAACACTGAAGCTTTCTTT. The full variable domain, completed using reference TRBV18 and TRBJ1-1, is NAGVMQNPRHLVRRRGQEARLRCSPMKGHSHVYWYRQLPEEGLKFMVYLQKENIIDESGMPKERFSAEFPKEGPSILRIQQVVRGDSAAYFCASSPDSMNTEAFFGQGTRLTVV.

The chain links TRBV11-2 to TRBJ2-1, with D possibly matching TRBD2 (6 bases). This CDR3 contains 15 residues. Germline CDR1 is SGHAT and CDR2 is FQNNGV. V was pared by 6 bases and J by 0 bases, with 12 bases between. Here the CDR3 reads CASRHGLYSYNEQFF. In nucleotides, the CDR3 is TGTGCCAGCAGACACGGACTATACTCCTACAATGAGCAGTTCTTC.

This rearrangement joins TRBV25-1 to TRBJ1-1, with no clear D. The V gene's germline CDR1 is MGHDK and CDR2 SYGVNS. Trimming pared 4 bases from V and 4 bases from J, leaving 13 bases between. The CDR3 spans 14 residues. This CDR3 reads CASSAQARGTEAFF. The CDR3, as DNA: TGTGCCAGCAGTGCCCAGGCCCGTGGCACTGAAGCTTTCTTT. Complete variable domain (other parts from reference TRBV25-1 and TRBJ1-1): EADIYQTPRYLVIGTGKKITLECSQTMGHDKMYWYQQDPGMELHLIHYSYGVNSTEKGDLSSESTVSRIRTEHFPLTLESARPSHTSQYLCASSAQARGTEAFFGQGTRLTVV.

This chain connects TRBV19 to TRBJ1-6, with 10 bases identical to TRBD1. The CDR3 has 15 residues. V lost 5 bases, J lost 7 bases, and 5 bases stayed unmatched. Germline V CDR1 and CDR2: LNHDA, SQIVND (reference sequence). The chain's CDR3 is CASSPRTGGNSPLHF. CDR3 DNA sequence: TGTGCCAGTAGTCCCCGGACAGGGGGGAATTCACCCCTCCACTTT.

The chain employs TRBV7-3 and TRBJ1-1; 9 bases fit TRBD1. Germline trimming cut 5 bases from V and 3 bases from J; bases unmatched to any gene: 4. Germline CDR1 is SGHTA and CDR2 is FQGTGA. This CDR3 spans 14 amino acids. The CDR3 bases are TGTGCCAGCAGCAAACAGGGGGCCGACACTGAAGCTTTCTTT. Translating it yields CASSKQGADTEAFF. Supplemented by reference TRBV7-3 and TRBJ1-1, the full variable domain reads GAGVSQTPSNKVTEKGKYVELRCDPISGHTALYWYRQSLGQGPEFLIYFQGTGAADDSGLPNDRFFAVRPEGSVSTLKIQRTERGDSAVYLCASSKQGADTEAFFGQGTRLTVV.

This sequence joins TRBV5-6 and TRBJ1-2; the match to TRBD1 covers 8 bases. Germline CDR1 reads SGHDT; CDR2 reads YYEEEE. After removal of 0 bases from V and 11 bases from J, the junction contained 18 bases not matched to a gene. The CDR3 spans 17 residues. The CDR3 sequence is CASSLAGTGLGLWLYTF. The CDR3 DNA sequence: TGTGCCAGCAGCTTGGCTGGGACAGGCCTGGGGCTATGGCTTTACACCTTC.

The chain recombines TRBV25-1 with TRBJ2-3; D is possibly TRBD2 (6 bases). The CDR3 is 13 residues long. V was cut by 6 bases and J by 9 bases, with 16 bases left in between. CDR1 is MGHDK and CDR2 is SYGVNS in the germline V gene. CDR3 sequence reads: CASSRRSGETQYF. The CDR3 DNA sequence: TGTGCCAGCAGCCGAAGGTCGGGGGAAACGCAGTATTTT. Full variable domain (missing parts from reference TRBV25-1 and TRBJ2-3): EADIYQTPRYLVIGTGKKITLECSQTMGHDKMYWYQQDPGMELHLIHYSYGVNSTEKGDLSSESTVSRIRTEHFPLTLESARPSHTSQYLCASSRRSGETQYFGPGTRLTVL.

The rearrangement joins TRBV5-1 to TRBJ2-7, with a tentative D call TRBD2 (6 bases). The CDR3 is made up of 14 amino acids. Per germline, CDR1 SGHRS and CDR2 YFSETQ. V was clipped by 4 bases and J by 5 bases, with 16 bases between them. CDR3 region: CASSGGRRDHEQYF. As DNA, the CDR3 is TGCGCCAGCAGCGGGGGACGGAGGGACCACGAGCAGTACTTC.